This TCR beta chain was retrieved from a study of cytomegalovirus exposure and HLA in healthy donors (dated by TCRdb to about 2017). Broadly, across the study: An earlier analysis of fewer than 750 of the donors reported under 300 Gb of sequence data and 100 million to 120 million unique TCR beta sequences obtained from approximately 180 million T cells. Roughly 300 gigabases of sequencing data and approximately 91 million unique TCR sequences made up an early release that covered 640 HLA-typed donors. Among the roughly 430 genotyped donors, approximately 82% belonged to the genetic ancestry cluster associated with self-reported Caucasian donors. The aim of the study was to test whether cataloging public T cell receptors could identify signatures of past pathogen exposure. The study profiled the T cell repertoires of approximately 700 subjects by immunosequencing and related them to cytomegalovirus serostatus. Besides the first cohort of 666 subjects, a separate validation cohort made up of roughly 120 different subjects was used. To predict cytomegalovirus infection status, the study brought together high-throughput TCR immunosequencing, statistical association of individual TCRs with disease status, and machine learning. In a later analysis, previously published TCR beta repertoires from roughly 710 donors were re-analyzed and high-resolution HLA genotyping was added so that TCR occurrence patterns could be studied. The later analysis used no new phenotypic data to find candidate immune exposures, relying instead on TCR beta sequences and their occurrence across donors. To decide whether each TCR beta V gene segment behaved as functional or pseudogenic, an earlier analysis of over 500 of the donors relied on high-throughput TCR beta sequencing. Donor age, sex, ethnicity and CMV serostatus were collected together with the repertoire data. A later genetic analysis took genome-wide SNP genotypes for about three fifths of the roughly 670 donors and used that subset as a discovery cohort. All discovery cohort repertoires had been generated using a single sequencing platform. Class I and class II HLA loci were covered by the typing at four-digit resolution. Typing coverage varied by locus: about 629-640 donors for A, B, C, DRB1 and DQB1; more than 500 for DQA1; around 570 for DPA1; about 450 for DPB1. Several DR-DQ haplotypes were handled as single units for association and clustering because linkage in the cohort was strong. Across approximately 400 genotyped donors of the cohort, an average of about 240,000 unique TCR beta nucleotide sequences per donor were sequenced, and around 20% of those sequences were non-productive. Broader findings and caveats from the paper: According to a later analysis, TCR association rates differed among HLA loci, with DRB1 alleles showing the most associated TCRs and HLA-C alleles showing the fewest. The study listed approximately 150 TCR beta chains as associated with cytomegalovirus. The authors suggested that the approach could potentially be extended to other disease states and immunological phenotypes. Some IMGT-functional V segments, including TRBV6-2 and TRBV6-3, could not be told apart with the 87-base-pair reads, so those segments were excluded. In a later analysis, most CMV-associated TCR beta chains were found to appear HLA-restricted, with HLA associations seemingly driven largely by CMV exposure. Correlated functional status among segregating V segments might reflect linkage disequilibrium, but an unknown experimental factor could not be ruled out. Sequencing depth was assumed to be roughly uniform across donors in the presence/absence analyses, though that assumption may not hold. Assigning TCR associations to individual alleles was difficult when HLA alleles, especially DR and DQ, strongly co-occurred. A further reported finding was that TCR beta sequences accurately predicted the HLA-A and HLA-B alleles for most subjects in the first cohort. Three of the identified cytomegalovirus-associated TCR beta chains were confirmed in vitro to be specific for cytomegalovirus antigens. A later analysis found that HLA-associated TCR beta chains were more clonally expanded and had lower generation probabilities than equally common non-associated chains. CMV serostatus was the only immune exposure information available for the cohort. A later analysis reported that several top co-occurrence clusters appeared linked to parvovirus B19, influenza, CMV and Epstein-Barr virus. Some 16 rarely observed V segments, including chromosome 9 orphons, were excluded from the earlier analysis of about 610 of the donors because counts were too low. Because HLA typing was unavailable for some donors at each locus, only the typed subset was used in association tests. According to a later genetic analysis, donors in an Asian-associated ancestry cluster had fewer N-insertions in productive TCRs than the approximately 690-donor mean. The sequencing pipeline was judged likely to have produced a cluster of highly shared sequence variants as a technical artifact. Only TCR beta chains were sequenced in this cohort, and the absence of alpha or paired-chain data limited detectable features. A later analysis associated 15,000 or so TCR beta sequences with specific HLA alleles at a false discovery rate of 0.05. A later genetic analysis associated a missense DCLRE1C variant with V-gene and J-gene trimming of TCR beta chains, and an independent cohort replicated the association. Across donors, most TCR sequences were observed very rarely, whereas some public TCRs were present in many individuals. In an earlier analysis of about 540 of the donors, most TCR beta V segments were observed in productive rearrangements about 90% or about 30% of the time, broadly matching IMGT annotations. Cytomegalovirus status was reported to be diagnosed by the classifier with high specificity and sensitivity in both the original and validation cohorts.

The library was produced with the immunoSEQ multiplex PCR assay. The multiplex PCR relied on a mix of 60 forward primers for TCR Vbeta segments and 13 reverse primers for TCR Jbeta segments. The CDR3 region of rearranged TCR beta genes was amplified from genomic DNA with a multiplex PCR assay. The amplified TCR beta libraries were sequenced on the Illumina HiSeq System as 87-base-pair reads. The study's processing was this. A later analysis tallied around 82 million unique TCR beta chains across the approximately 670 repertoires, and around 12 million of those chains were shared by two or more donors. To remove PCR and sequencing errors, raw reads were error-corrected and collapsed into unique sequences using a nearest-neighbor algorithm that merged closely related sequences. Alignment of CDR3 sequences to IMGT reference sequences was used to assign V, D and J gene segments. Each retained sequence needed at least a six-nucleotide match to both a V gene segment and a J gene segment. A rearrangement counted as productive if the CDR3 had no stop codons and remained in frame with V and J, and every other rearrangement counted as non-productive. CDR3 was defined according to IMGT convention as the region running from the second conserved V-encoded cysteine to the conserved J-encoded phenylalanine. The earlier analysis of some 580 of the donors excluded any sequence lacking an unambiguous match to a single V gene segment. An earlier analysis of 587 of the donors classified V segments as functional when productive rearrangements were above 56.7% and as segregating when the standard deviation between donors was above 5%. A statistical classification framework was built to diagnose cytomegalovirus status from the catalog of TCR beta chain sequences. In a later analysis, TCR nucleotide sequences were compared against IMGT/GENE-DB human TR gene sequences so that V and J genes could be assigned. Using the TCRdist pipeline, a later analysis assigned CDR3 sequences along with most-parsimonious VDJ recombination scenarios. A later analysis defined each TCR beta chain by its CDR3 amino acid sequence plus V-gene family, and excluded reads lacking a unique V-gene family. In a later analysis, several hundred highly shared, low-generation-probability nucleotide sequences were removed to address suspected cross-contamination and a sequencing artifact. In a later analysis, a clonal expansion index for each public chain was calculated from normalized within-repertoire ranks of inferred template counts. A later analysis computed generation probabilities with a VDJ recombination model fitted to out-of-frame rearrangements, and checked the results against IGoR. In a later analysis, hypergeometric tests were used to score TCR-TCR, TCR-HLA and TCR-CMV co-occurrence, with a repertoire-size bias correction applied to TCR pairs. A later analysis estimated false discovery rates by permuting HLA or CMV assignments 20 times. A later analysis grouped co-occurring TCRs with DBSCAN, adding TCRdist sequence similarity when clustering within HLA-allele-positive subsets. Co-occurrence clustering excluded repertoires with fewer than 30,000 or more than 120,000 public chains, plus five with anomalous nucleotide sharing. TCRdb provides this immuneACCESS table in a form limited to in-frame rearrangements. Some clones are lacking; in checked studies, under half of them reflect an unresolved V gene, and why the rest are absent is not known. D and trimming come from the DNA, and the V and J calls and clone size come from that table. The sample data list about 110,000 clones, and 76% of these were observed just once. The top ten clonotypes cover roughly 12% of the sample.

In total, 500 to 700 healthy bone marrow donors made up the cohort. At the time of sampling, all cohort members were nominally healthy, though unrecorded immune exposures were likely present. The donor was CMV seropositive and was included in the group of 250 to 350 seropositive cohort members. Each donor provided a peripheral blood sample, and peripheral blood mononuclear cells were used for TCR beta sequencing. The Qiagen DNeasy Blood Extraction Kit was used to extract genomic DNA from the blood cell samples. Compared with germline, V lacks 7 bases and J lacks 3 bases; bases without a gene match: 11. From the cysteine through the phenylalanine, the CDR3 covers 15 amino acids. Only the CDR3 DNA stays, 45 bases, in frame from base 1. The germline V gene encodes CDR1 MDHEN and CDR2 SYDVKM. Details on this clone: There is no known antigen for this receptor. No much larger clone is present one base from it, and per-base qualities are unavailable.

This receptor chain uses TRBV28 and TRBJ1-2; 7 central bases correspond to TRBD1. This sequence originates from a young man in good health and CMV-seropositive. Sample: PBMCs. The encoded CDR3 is CASKSQTGQYYGYTF. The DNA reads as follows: TGTGCCAGCAAGTCCCAAACGGGACAGTACTATGGCTACACCTTC.